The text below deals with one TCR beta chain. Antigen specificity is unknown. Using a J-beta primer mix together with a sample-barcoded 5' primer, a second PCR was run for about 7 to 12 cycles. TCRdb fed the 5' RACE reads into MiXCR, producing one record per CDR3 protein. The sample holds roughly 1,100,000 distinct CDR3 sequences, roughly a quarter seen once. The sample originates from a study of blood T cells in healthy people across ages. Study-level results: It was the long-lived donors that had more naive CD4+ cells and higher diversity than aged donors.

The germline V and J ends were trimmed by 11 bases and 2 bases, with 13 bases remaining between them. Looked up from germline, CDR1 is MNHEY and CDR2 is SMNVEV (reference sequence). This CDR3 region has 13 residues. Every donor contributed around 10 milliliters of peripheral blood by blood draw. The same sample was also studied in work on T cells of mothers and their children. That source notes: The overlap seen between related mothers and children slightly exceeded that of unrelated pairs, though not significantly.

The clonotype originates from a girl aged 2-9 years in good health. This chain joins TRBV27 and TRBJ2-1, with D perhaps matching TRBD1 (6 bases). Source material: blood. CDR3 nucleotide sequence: TGTGCCGCAGGGGCAGGGGCCTACAATGAGCAGTTCTTC. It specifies CAAGAGAYNEQFF.